Each of the 4 T cell receptor beta chains below was sequenced from the same sample in a study of blood T cells in healthy people across ages. A second PCR of 7 to 11 cycles used a sample-barcoded 5' primer and a J-beta primer mix. TCRdb used MiXCR to reprocess the 5' RACE reads, holding one entry per CDR3 protein. The sample yields approximately 800,000 distinct CDR3 sequences, about a quarter seen once. Another study also made use of these data, one on T cells of mothers and their children.

Sequenced input: blood. These receptors were obtained from a boy younger than 18 in good health.

The V and J genes are TRBV5-1 and TRBJ2-2, with TRBD1 as a possible D gene (5 bases). This CDR3 is built from 15 residues. The V and J ends lost 0 bases and 1 base respectively, with 7 bases between them. Germline values: CDR1 SGHRS, CDR2 YFSETQ. CDR3 coding DNA: TGCGCCAGCAGCTTGGGAGGACAGAACACCGGGGAGCTGTTTTTT. This sequence encodes CASSLGGQNTGELFF.

The J gene is TRBJ2-4, the V gene TRBV2, with TRBD1 matching over 10 bases. Germline V gene sequence: CDR1 SNHLY, CDR2 FYNNEI. The CDR3 has 14 residues. Germline trimming cut 4 bases from V and 9 bases from J; bases unmatched to any gene: 6. This CDR3 is CASSAGTGVRIQYF. The CDR3 nucleotides are TGTGCCAGCAGTGCCGGGACAGGGGTGCGCATTCAGTACTTC.

This clonotype was detected a few times. The rearrangement uses TRBV15 and TRBJ1-3; D gene unclear. The V gene's germline CDR1 is LNHNV and CDR2 YYDKDF (reference sequence). V shed 0 bases and J shed 0 bases, with 9 bases lying between them. There are 16 residues in the CDR3. CDR3 amino acids: CATSRDPRSSGNTIYF. The CDR3 nucleotides read TGTGCCACCAGCAGAGACCCCCGGAGCTCTGGAAACACCATATATTTT.

This clonotype occurred a few times. A much larger clone sits a single nucleotide away, making a read error possible. The V call is TRBV6-4, the J call TRBJ2-5, with D uncertain. The CDR3 loop spans 12 amino acids. Trimming cost V 0 bases and J 3 bases, with 2 bases left between them. Germline assignment: CDR1 MRHNA and CDR2 SNTAGT. CDR3 region: CASSDSKETQYF. The CDR3, as DNA: TGTGCCAGCAGTGACTCAAAAGAGACCCAGTACTTC.